The next 21 T cell receptor beta chains were all read from a single sample in a study of blood T cells in healthy people across ages (dated by TCRdb to between 2014 and 2017). Receptors were amplified or captured by 5' RACE. The run used an Illumina HiSeq 2500. The second PCR ran for roughly 7 to 11 cycles and used a J-beta primer mix along with a sample-barcoded 5' primer. The public reads were quality trimmed at Q25 with fastp and then assembled into clones with MiXCR by TCRdb, keeping productive beta chains. Under each unique CDR3 protein, matching rows form one entry showing the most common genes and DNA. The sample contains about 640,000 distinct CDR3 sequences, roughly 50% of them found a single time. The ten largest account for over 30% of the sample. Sequencing was carried out using blood. Receptors originate from a man between 60 and 75 years old in good health.

The V and J genes are TRBV29-1 and TRBJ2-5, with 7 positions matching TRBD1. The closer fit of TRBJ2-7 to the DNA end suggests the J call may be wrong. The CDR3 is 13 amino acids. CDR1 is SQVTM, CDR2 ANQGSEA, per germline. CDR3 region: CSVVRQGEGEQYF. In DNA, the CDR3 is TGCAGCGTTGTGAGGCAGGGGGAAGGCGAGCAGTACTTC.

This clonotype was counted a single time. The rearrangement joins TRBV3-1 to TRBJ1-2, with D hard to call. This CDR3 has 14 amino acids. Germline V gene lookup returns CDR1 LGHDT and CDR2 YNNKEL (reference sequence). V lost 1 base and J 4 bases, leaving 10 bases between the germline ends. The CDR3 region has the DNA TGTGCCAGCAGCCAAGGCGGCGAATTCTATGGCTACACCTTC. This gives the protein CASSQGGEFYGYTF.

The chain carries TRBV13 and TRBJ2-5, with 8 bases aligning to TRBD2. The CDR3 is 14 amino acids. Germline-derived CDR1 and CDR2 are PRHDT and FYEKMQ (reference sequence). V was clipped by 5 bases and J by 5 bases; unmatched bases: 7. The CDR3 loop reads CASSAAGGRETQYF. DNA of the CDR3: TGTGCCAGCAGCGCCGCGGGGGGCCGGGAGACCCAGTACTTC.

This rearrangement joins TRBV25-1 to TRBJ2-1; 8 bases are shared with TRBD2. Trimming cost V 3 bases and J 2 bases; bases outside gene matches: 3. CDR1 MGHDK and CDR2 SYGVNS come from the germline V gene. The CDR3 runs to 15 residues. CDR3 coding DNA: TGTGCCAGCAGTGATACCGGGGGGGCCTACAATGAGCAGTTCTTC. It encodes CASSDTGGAYNEQFF.

The J gene is TRBJ1-1, the V gene TRBV6-4, with D possibly being TRBD1 (6 bases). The V end lost 0 bases, the J end lost 1 base, and 9 bases lay between the germline ends. Germline CDR1 reads MRHNA; CDR2 reads SNTAGT. CDR3 length: 15 amino acids. The CDR3 DNA reads TGTGCCAGCAGTGACTCCGGCAGGGGGAACACTGAAGCTTTCTTT. This translates into CASSDSGRGNTEAFF.

The V call is TRBV5-1, the J call TRBJ2-3; no definite D call. The length of the CDR3 is 14 residues. Trimming cost V 0 bases and J 2 bases, with 7 bases left between them. CDR1 and CDR2 from the germline V gene are SGHRS and YFSETQ. CDR3 protein: CASSLVATTDTQYF. The CDR3, as DNA: TGCGCCAGCAGCTTGGTAGCTACCACAGATACGCAGTATTTT.

This clonotype appeared a few times. The chain links TRBV4-2 to TRBJ2-5; D is ambiguous. CDR1 LGHNA and CDR2 YNFKEQ come from the germline V gene. The CDR3 is 13 residues long. Between the trimmed V and J ends, which lost 4 bases and 5 bases, there was a span of 11 bases. The CDR3 DNA sequence: TGTGCCAGCAGCCCCGTCCAAGGGGAGACCCAGTACTTC. Residues: CASSPVQGETQYF.

At least ten counts were recorded for this clonotype. This chain connects TRBV2 to TRBJ2-5; no definite D call. The CDR3 has 13 amino acids. Trimming pared 5 bases from V and 2 bases from J, leaving 9 bases between. Germline V gene data show CDR1 as SNHLY and CDR2 as FYNNEI. The chain's CDR3 is CASSWTLQETQYF. For the CDR3, the DNA is TGTGCCAGCAGTTGGACCCTGCAAGAGACCCAGTACTTC.

V usage is TRBV20-1 and J usage is TRBJ2-5; D remains ambiguous. This CDR3 comprises 14 residues. Germline CDR1 is DFQATT and CDR2 is SNEGSKA (reference sequence). The V end was cut by 3 bases, the J end by 2 bases, with 13 bases between. CDR3 residues: CSARHPSRQETQYF. DNA of the CDR3: TGCAGTGCTAGGCACCCCAGCAGACAAGAGACCCAGTACTTC.

Regarding this clonotype: A clone one base away is much larger, so this may be a read error. V and J are TRBV12-3 or TRBV12-4 and TRBJ2-7, with D maybe TRBD2 (5 bases). The CDR3 totals 12 residues. The CDR3 protein is CASRRDSSEQYF. The CDR3 nucleotides read TGTGCCAGCAGACGGGATTCCTCCGAGCAGTACTTC.

The J gene is TRBJ2-1, the V gene TRBV19; TRBD1 matches 7 bases. V trimming: 7 bases; J trimming: 8 bases; junction bases outside the gene matches: 11. Germline V gene lookup returns CDR1 LNHDA and CDR2 SQIVND (reference sequence). The CDR3 has 14 residues. The CDR3, as DNA: TGTGCCAGTACCTCCATCGACAGGGTACATGAGCAGTTCTTC. Its translation is CASTSIDRVHEQFF.

The chain joins TRBV7-8 to TRBJ1-3; 10 bases align to TRBD1. CDR1 and CDR2 (germline): SGHVS, FQNEAQ. Trimming removed 8 bases from V and 2 bases from J; junction bases left unmatched: 6. The CDR3 length is 15 residues. The CDR3 is CASGSGTGAGNTIYF. CDR3 nucleotides: TGTGCCAGCGGATCCGGGACAGGGGCTGGAAACACCATATATTTT.

The sample holds one count of this clonotype. The CDR3, as DNA: TGTGCCAGCACCAAGGGGGGGTTCTACAATGAGCAGTTCTTC. Its protein is CASTKGGFYNEQFF. The chain joins TRBV28 to TRBJ2-1; TRBD2 is a possible D gene (7 bases). V was cut by 7 bases and J by 3 bases, with 13 bases left in between. The CDR3 spans 14 residues. Germline assignment: CDR1 MDHEN and CDR2 SYDVKM.

V is TRBV5-1 and J is TRBJ2-3; tentatively, D is TRBD1 (6 bases). The CDR3 contains 15 residues. Trimming took 0 bases from V and 0 from J, leaving 8 bases between them. CDR1 is SGHRS and CDR2 is YFSETQ in the germline V gene. DNA of the CDR3: TGCGCCAGCAGCTTGGGGGACATAAGCACAGATACGCAGTATTTT. This gives the protein CASSLGDISTDTQYF.

V is TRBV28 and J is TRBJ2-7; D is possibly TRBD2 (7 bases). The germline V gene encodes CDR1 MDHEN and CDR2 SYDVKM. CDR3 size: 15 residues. The V and J ends lost 6 bases and 1 base respectively, with 16 bases between them. CDR3 in amino acids: CASRGGAGSSYEQYF. DNA for the CDR3: TGTGCCAGCAGAGGGGGGGCAGGATCATCCTACGAGCAGTACTTC.

The J gene is TRBJ2-7, the V gene TRBV6-5, with 8 nucleotides matching TRBD1. The DNA end is more similar to TRBJ2-5, so the J call may be wrong. This CDR3 spans 16 amino acids. Germline CDR1 and CDR2: MNHEY and SVGAGI. CDR3 loop: CASSSPATGAVQTQYF. DNA of the CDR3: TGTGCCAGCAGTTCCCCGGCGACAGGGGCGGTCCAGACCCAGTACTTC.

The rearrangement uses TRBV5-1 and TRBJ2-7; D is ambiguous. From germline, CDR1 is SGHRS and CDR2 YFSETQ. Trimming removed 4 bases at V and 0 bases at J, with 11 bases between. CDR3 size: 14 residues. The CDR3 loop reads CASSPDGSSYEQYF. The DNA of the CDR3 is TGCGCCAGCAGCCCGGACGGTAGCTCCTACGAGCAGTACTTC. The complete variable domain, with remaining parts taken from reference TRBV5-1 and TRBJ2-7, reads KAGVTQTPRYLIKTRGQQVTLSCSPISGHRSVSWYQQTPGQGLQFLFEYFSETQRNKGNFPGRFSGRQFSNSRSEMNVSTLELGDSALYLCASSPDGSSYEQYFGPGTRLTVT.

This clonotype was seen a few times. The chain uses TRBV3-1 and TRBJ1-5; D is ambiguous. CDR1 LGHDT and CDR2 YNNKEL come from the germline V gene (reference sequence). The CDR3 consists of 13 residues. V lost 2 bases, J lost 6 bases, and 8 bases lay in between. This chain's CDR3 is CASSQSGRQPQHF. The CDR3 DNA reads as TGTGCCAGCAGCCAATCTGGGCGTCAGCCCCAGCATTTT.

V gene TRBV20-1 combines with J gene TRBJ1-1; 7 bases are shared with TRBD1. CDR1 DFQATT and CDR2 SNEGSKA come from the germline V gene (reference sequence). There are 15 residues in the CDR3. V shed 6 bases, J shed 4 bases, and the junction held 14 bases outside the gene matches. CDR3 loop: CSAPQGGFEGTEAFF. The CDR3 bases are TGCAGTGCGCCCCAGGGGGGGTTCGAGGGCACTGAAGCTTTCTTT.

The rearrangement links TRBV7-2 to TRBJ2-1; D unresolved. The J call may be faulty, since TRBJ2-7 better matches the DNA end. The CDR3 has 13 residues. In germline, CDR1 is SGHTA, CDR2 FQGNSA. The CDR3 reads CASRFATYNEQYF. The CDR3 nucleotides read TGTGCCAGCAGGTTTGCAACCTACAATGAGCAGTACTTC.

The gene calls are TRBV10-3 and TRBJ2-1; D tentatively fits TRBD1 or TRBD2 (5 bases each). CDR1 is ENHRY, CDR2 SYGVKD, per germline. This CDR3 spans 15 amino acids. The V end was cut by 0 bases, the J end by 6 bases, with 12 bases between. The DNA for the CDR3 is TGTGCCATCAGTGAGTCCGGGGCAGGGATCAATGAGCAGTTCTTC. Translation gives CAISESGAGINEQFF.